The 24 T cell receptor beta chains reported below all come from one sample, sequenced in a study of T cells expressing NK-cell markers. For each CDR3 protein, TCRdb gives one entry from its re-call of the 5' RACE reads, without DNA. The table gives some 120,000 distinct CDR3 sequences; the top ten clones make up roughly 18% of it. Sequenced material: blood T cells: a sorted CD56 or NKG2C T cell subset, CD4+ or CD8+ T cells, or bulk PBMC T cells (not recorded which). Receptors were obtained from a woman aged 18-70 years in good health.

V usage is TRBV7-8 and J usage is TRBJ1-3. Germline CDR1 SGHVS, CDR2 FQNEAQ. The CDR3 covers 16 residues. The CDR3: CASSLVAASSGNTIYF.

The genes are TRBV4-3 and TRBJ1-1; TCRdb's D call, TRBD1, is unchecked because there is no DNA. The CDR3 loop spans 15 amino acids. In germline, CDR1 is LGHNA, CDR2 YSLEER. The CDR3 reads CASSHLGQGGTEAFF.

The chain has TRBV14 and TRBJ2-5. The germline gives CDR1 SGHDN, CDR2 FVKESK. The CDR3 loop spans 13 amino acids. CDR3 in amino acids: CASSSLLGETQYF.

This sequence joins TRBV6-1 and TRBJ2-5; the D call of TRBD1 rests on TCRdb alone, since no DNA is present to check it. There are 13 residues in the CDR3. Germline assignment: CDR1 MNHNS and CDR2 SASEGT. The CDR3 region is CASSPVPVETQYF.

The chain combines TRBV21-1 with TRBJ2-2; TCRdb returns TRBD1, unconfirmable since there is no DNA. TRBV21-1 is described as a pseudogene. CDR3 size: 18 residues. The CDR3 reads CATIKLRDKGHLTGELFF.

The V call is TRBV19, the J call TRBJ1-5. CDR3 size: 15 residues. Germline assignment: CDR1 LNHDA and CDR2 SQIVND (reference sequence). The CDR3 protein is CASMIGEYSNQPQHF.

V usage is TRBV4-1 and J usage is TRBJ1-5; there is no DNA to check the TCRdb D call of TRBD1. The V gene's germline CDR1 is MGHRA and CDR2 YSYEKL. This CDR3 comprises 16 residues. CDR3 residues: CASSQEAGALYQPQHF.

This sequence joins TRBV7-2 and TRBJ1-5. Germline assignment: CDR1 SGHTA and CDR2 FQGNSA. This CDR3 region has 14 residues. Here the CDR3 reads CASSHWGSNQPQHF. The full variable domain, in which reference TRBV7-2 and TRBJ1-5 provide the parts outside the CDR3, is GAGVSQSPSNKVTEKGKDVELRCDPISGHTALYWYRQSLGQGLEFLIYFQGNSAPDKSGLPSDRFSAERTGGSVSTLTIQRTQQEDSAVYLCASSHWGSNQPQHFGDGTRLSIL.

The chain links TRBV19 to TRBJ2-1; the TRBD1 assignment by TCRdb is unverifiable without DNA. The CDR3 consists of 16 residues. The germline CDR1 and CDR2 sequences are LNHDA and SQIVND (reference sequence). The CDR3 here is CASSMAPGPLYNEQFF.

The chain uses TRBV13 and TRBJ1-4; TCRdb designates TRBD1, a call that cannot be tested without DNA. The CDR3 is 16 residues long. CDR1 and CDR2 (germline): PRHDT, FYEKMQ (reference sequence). The CDR3 spells CASSGSRGTVNEKLFF.

CDR3 sequence reads: CASSQGGQAYEQYF. The chain couples TRBV14 to TRBJ2-7; TCRdb returns TRBD1, unconfirmable since there is no DNA. Germline values: CDR1 SGHDN, CDR2 FVKESK. The CDR3 sequence is 14 residues long.

The rearrangement joins TRBV9 to TRBJ2-3; lacking DNA, the TRBD2 call made by TCRdb goes unchecked. The CDR3 spans 15 residues. Germline V gene data show CDR1 as SGDLS and CDR2 as YYNGEE. The CDR3 reads CASSSGGRGTDTQYF. The variable domain in full, with the rest retrieved from reference TRBV9 and TRBJ2-3, is DSGVTQTPKHLITATGQRVTLRCSPRSGDLSVYWYQQSLDQGLQFLIQYYNGEERAKGNILERFSAQQFPDLHSELNLSSLELGDSALYFCASSSGGRGTDTQYFGPGTRLTVL.

The rearrangement joins TRBV6-4 to TRBJ2-3. In germline, CDR1 is MRHNA, CDR2 SNTAGT. The CDR3 has 16 residues. CDR3 in amino acids: CASSDRGLASTDTQYF.

The rearrangement joins TRBV15 to TRBJ2-3; the TCRdb call, TRBD1, lacks DNA for checking. The germline CDR1 and CDR2 sequences are LNHNV and YYDKDF (reference sequence). The CDR3 runs 15 residues. The CDR3 spells CATNGRGRMSDTQYF.

V and J are TRBV20-1 and TRBJ2-7; the TRBD2 assignment by TCRdb is unverifiable without DNA. The CDR3 spans 14 residues. CDR1 is DFQATT, CDR2 SNEGSKA, per germline (reference sequence). The CDR3 sequence is CSARVVGLVYEQYF.

This chain joins TRBV27 and TRBJ1-2; lacking DNA, the TRBD1 call made by TCRdb goes unchecked. CDR3 size: 15 residues. Germline CDR1 reads MNHEY; CDR2 reads SMNVEV (reference sequence). The CDR3 region is CASSPWDGINYGYTF.

The CDR3 region is CASRDRDYEETQYF. The rearrangement joins TRBV5-5 to TRBJ2-5; as DNA is missing, the TRBD2 call by TCRdb cannot be tested. This CDR3 is 14 amino acids long. Germline CDR1 and CDR2: SGHKS and YYEKEE (reference sequence).

This sequence joins TRBV27 and TRBJ2-7; the D call of TRBD1 rests on TCRdb alone, since no DNA is present to check it. The CDR3 consists of 13 residues. Germline V lookup: CDR1 MNHEY, CDR2 SMNVEV (reference sequence). The CDR3 loop reads CASSWDGSYEQYF.

This chain uses TRBV7-6 with TRBJ2-5; as DNA is missing, the TRBD1 call by TCRdb cannot be tested. The CDR3 spans 14 residues. Germline assignment: CDR1 SGHVS and CDR2 FNYEAQ. CDR3 region: CASSFWDRVETQYF.

V and J are TRBV5-6 and TRBJ2-1. This CDR3 contains 14 residues. CDR1 is SGHDT and CDR2 is YYEEEE in the germline V gene. The CDR3 reads CASSLGGPNDEQFF.

The chain combines TRBV11-2 with TRBJ2-5; the D call from TCRdb, TRBD1, cannot be confirmed without DNA. The CDR3 spans 13 residues. Germline assignment: CDR1 SGHAT and CDR2 FQNNGV. This CDR3 is CASSPWPGETQYF.

This CDR3 is CASSDSSRSGANVLTF. V usage is TRBV6-4 and J usage is TRBJ2-6. CDR1 and CDR2 from the germline V gene are MRHNA and SNTAGT. This CDR3 is built from 16 residues.

The chain uses TRBV6-4 and TRBJ2-2; the D gene TCRdb calls, TRBD2, cannot be checked with no DNA. Germline CDR1 MRHNA, CDR2 SNTAGT. CDR3 size: 15 residues. CDR3 sequence: CASSDRAGEDGELFF.

The chain links TRBV28 to TRBJ2-4; as DNA is missing, the TRBD2 call by TCRdb cannot be tested. The CDR3 runs 15 residues. CDR1 and CDR2 from the germline V gene are MDHEN and SYDVKM. Here the CDR3 reads CASSLGRGTKNIQYF.